This TCR beta chain is drawn from a study of blood T cell repertoires in COVID-19. As for the study in general: Italy, Spain and the United States were the sources of the convalescent and acute COVID-19 samples.

Sequenced by immunoSEQ multiplex PCR; TCRdb stores in-frame clones only, minus some. The sample lists approximately 91,000 clones, about four fifths occurring once. The V gene end was trimmed by 4 bases and the J gene end by 0 bases; junction bases not matched to a gene: 5. Germline V lookup: CDR1 MDHEN, CDR2 SYDVKM. The CDR3 runs to 15 residues. The chain uses TRBV28 and TRBJ2-7; 8 bases fit TRBD1. Material for sequencing was peripheral blood. This sequence was found in a human donor in a cohort sampled during active COVID-19. The CDR3 loop reads CASSSTGASSYEQYF. The CDR3 DNA sequence: TGTGCCAGCAGTTCGACAGGGGCGAGCTCCTACGAGCAGTACTTC.